This T cell receptor (beta chain) was retrieved from a study of blood T cell repertoires in COVID-19. The CDR3 spans 13 residues. Germline CDR1 is SGHTA and CDR2 is FQGNSA. V was trimmed by 6 bases and J by 1 base, leaving 8 bases between them. Here immunoSEQ multiplex PCR was the method, and the copy in TCRdb shows in-frame clones only, minus some. The table shows about 96,000 clones, with roughly 90% occurring only once. This clone was detected only a few times. The clonotype comes from a human donor with COVID-19, enrolled during active disease. The donor label of this sample is uncertain. The sample taken for sequencing was peripheral blood. The chain carries TRBV7-2 and TRBJ2-3; possible D gene TRBD1, 6 bases. The CDR3 spells CASSWTGTDTQYF. The CDR3, as DNA: TGTGCCAGCAGTTGGACAGGCACAGATACGCAGTATTTT.